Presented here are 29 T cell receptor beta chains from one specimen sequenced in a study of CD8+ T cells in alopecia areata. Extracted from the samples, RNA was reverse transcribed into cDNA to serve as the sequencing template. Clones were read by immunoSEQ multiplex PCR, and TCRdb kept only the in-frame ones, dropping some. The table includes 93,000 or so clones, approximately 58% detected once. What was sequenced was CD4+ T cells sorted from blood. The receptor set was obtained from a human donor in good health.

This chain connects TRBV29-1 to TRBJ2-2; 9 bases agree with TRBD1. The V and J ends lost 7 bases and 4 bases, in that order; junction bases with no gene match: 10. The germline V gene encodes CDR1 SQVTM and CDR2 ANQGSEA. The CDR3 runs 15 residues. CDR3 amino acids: CSGVRTGVGTGELFF. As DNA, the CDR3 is TGCAGCGGGGTTCGGACAGGGGTGGGCACCGGGGAGCTGTTTTTT.

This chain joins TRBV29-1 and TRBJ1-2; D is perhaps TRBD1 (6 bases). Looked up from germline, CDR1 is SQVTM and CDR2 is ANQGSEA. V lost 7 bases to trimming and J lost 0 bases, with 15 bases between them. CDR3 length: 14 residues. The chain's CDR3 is CSAAGQIPNYGYTF. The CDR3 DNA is TGCAGCGCTGCCGGACAGATCCCTAACTATGGCTACACCTTC. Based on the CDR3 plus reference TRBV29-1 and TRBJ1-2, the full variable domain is SAVISQKPSRDICQRGTSLTIQCQVDSQVTMMFWYRQQPGQSLTLIATANQGSEATYESGFVIDKFPISRPNLTFSTLTVSNMSPEDSSIYLCSAAGQIPNYGYTFGSGTRLTVV.

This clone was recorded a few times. CDR3 coding DNA: TGCAGCGTTGAAATGGCGGGGGGGCCTAGGAATGAGCAGTTCTTC. Translated, it gives CSVEMAGGPRNEQFF. The chain employs TRBV29-1 and TRBJ2-1; 9 bases align to TRBD2. The V segment lost 2 bases and the J segment 7 bases; nucleotides outside the gene matches: 9. CDR3 size: 15 residues. The germline V gene encodes CDR1 SQVTM and CDR2 ANQGSEA.

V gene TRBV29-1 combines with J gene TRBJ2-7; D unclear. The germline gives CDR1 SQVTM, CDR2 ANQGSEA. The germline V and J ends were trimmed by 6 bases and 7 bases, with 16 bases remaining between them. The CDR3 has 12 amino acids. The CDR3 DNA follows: TGCAGCGTCGCCCCAGTGGGTGGGGAGCAGTACTTC. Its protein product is CSVAPVGGEQYF.

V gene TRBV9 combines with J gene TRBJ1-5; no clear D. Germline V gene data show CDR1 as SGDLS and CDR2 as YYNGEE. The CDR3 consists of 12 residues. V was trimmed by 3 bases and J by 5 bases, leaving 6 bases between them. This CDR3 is CASSAGDQPQHF. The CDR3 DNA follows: TGTGCCAGCAGCGCGGGCGATCAGCCCCAGCATTTT.

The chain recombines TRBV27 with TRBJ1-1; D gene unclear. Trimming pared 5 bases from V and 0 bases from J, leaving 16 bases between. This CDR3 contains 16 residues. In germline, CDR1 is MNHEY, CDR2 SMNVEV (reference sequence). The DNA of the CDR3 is TGTGCCAGCAGTCCTCAACTAGGGCACATGAACACTGAAGCTTTCTTT. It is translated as CASSPQLGHMNTEAFF.

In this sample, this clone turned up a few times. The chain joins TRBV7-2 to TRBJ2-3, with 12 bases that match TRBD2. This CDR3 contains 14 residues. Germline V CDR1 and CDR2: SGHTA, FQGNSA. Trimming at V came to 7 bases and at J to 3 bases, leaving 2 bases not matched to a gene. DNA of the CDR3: TGTGCCAGCATCGGACTAGCGGGGACAGATACGCAGTATTTT. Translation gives CASIGLAGTDTQYF.

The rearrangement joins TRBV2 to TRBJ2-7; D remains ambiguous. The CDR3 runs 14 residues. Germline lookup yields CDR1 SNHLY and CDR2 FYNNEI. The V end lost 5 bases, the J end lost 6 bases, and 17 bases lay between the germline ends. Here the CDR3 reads CASSRPLGGSEQYF. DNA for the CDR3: TGTGCCAGCAGTCGACCGTTGGGTGGTTCCGAGCAGTACTTC.

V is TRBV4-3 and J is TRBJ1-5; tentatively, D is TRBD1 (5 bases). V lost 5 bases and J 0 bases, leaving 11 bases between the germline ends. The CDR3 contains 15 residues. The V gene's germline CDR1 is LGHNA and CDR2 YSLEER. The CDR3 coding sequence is TGCGCCAGCAGCGCACAGGTTAATAGCAATCAGCCCCAGCATTTT. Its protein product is CASSAQVNSNQPQHF.

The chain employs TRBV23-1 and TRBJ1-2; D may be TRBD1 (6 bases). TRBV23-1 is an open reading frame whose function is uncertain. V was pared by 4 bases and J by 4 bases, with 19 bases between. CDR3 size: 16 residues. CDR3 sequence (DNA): TGCGCCAGCAGTCCACCAGGAGACAGGTCGGGCTATGGCTACACCTTC. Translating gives CASSPPGDRSGYGYTF.

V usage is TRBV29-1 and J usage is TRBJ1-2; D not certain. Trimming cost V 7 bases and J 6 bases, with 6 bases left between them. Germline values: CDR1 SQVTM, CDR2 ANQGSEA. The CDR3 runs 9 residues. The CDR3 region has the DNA TGCAGCGAGGGAGATGGCTACACCTTC. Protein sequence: CSEGDGYTF.

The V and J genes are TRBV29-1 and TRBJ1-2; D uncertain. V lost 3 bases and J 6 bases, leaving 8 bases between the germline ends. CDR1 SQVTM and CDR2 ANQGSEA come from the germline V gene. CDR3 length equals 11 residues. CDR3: CSVDPADGYTF. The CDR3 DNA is TGCAGCGTTGATCCGGCGGATGGCTACACCTTC. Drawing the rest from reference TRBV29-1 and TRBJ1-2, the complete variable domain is SAVISQKPSRDICQRGTSLTIQCQVDSQVTMMFWYRQQPGQSLTLIATANQGSEATYESGFVIDKFPISRPNLTFSTLTVSNMSPEDSSIYLCSVDPADGYTFGSGTRLTVV.

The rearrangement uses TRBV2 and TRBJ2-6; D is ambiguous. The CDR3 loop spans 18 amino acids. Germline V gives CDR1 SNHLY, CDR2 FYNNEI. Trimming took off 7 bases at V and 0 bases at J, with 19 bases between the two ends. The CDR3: CASTVRASISSGANVLTF. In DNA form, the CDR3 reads TGTGCCAGCACGGTCCGAGCGTCAATCAGCTCTGGGGCCAACGTCCTGACTTTC. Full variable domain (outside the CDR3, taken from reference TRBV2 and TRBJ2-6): EPEVTQTPSHQVTQMGQEVILRCVPISNHLYFYWYRQILGQKVEFLVSFYNNEISEKSEIFDDQFSVERPDGSNFTLKIRSTKLEDSAMYFCASTVRASISSGANVLTFGAGSRLTVL.

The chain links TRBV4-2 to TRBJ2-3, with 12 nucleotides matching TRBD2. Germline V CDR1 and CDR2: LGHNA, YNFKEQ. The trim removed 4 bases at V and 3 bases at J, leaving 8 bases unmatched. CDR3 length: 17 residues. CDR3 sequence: CASSPQLAGGKTDTQYF. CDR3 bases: TGTGCCAGCAGCCCTCAACTAGCGGGGGGAAAAACAGATACGCAGTATTTT.

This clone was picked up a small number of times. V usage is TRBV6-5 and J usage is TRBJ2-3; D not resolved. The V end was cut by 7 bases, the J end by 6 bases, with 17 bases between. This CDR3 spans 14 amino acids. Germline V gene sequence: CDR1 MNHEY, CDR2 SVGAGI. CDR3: CASTEPGPLDTQYF. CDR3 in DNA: TGTGCCAGCACCGAACCGGGCCCGCTGGATACGCAGTATTTT.

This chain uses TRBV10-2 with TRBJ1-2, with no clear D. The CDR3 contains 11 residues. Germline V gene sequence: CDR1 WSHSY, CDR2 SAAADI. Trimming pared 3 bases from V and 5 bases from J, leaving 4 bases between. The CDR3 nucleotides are TGCGCCAGCAGTGACCAGTATGGCTACACCTTC. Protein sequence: CASSDQYGYTF.

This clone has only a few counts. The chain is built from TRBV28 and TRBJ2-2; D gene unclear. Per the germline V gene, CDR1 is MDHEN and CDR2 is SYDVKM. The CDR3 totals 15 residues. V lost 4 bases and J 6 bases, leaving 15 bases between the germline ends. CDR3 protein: CASSWAGFGAGELFF. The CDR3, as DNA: TGTGCCAGCAGTTGGGCCGGGTTCGGAGCCGGGGAGCTGTTTTTT.

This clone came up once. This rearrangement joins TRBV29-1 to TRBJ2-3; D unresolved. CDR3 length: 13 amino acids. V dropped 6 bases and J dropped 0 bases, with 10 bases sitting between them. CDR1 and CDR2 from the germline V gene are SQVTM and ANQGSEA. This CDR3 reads CSVADDSTDTQYF. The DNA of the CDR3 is TGCAGCGTCGCAGACGACAGCACAGATACGCAGTATTTT.

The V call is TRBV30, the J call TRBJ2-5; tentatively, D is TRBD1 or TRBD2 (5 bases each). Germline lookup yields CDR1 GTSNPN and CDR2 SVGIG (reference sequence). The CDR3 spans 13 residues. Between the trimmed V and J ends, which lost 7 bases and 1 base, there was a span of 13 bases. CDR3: CAYGGQGQETQYF. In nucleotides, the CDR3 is TGTGCCTACGGAGGTCAGGGCCAAGAGACCCAGTACTTC.

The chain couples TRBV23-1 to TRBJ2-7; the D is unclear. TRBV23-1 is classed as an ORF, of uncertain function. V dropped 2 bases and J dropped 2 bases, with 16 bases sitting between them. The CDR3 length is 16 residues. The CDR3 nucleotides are TGCGCCAGCAGTCAAATGTGGCAGAGTTCCGCCTACGAGCAGTACTTC. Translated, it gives CASSQMWQSSAYEQYF.

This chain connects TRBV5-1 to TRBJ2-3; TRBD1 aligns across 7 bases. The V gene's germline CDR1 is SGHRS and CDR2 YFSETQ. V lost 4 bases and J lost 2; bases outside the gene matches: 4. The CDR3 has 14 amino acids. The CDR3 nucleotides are TGCGCCAGCAGCCCCGGACAGGCCACAGATACGCAGTATTTT. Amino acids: CASSPGQATDTQYF.

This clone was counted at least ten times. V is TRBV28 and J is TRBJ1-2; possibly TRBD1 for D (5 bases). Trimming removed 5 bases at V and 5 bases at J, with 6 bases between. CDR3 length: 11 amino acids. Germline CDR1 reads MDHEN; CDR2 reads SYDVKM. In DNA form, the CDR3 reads TGTGCCAGCAGTGCAGGGTATGGCTACACCTTC. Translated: CASSAGYGYTF.

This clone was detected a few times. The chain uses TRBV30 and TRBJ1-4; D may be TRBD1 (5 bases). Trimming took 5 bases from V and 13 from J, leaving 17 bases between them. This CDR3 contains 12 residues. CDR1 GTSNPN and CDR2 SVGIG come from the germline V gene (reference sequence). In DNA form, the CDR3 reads TGTGCCTGGGCCCCTGACGGGGCGGGACTGTTTTTT. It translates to CAWAPDGAGLFF.

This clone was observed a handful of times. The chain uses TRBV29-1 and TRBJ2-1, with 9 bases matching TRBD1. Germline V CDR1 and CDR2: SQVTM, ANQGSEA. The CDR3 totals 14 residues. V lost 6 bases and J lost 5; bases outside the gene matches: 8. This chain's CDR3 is CSVSPGQGHNEQFF. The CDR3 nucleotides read TGCAGCGTAAGCCCGGGACAGGGCCACAATGAGCAGTTCTTC.

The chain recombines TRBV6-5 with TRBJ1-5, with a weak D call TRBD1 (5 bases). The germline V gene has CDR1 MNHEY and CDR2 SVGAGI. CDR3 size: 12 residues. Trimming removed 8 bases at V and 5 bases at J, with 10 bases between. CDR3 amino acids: CASGAGYQPQHF. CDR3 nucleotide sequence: TGTGCCAGCGGTGCAGGGTATCAGCCCCAGCATTTT.

CDR3 DNA sequence: TGCGCCAGCAGCCCCGACCACAGAGGGAGAGAGACCCAGTACTTC. Translation gives CASSPDHRGRETQYF. V and J are TRBV4-3 and TRBJ2-5; D perhaps matches TRBD2 (5 bases). This CDR3 region has 15 residues. Germline CDR1 reads LGHNA; CDR2 reads YSLEER. V dropped 4 bases and J dropped 4 bases, with 16 bases sitting between them.

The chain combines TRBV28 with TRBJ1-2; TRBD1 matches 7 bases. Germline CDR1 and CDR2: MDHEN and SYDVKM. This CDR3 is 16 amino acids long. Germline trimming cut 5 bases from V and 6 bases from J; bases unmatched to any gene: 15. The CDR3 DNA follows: TGTGCCAGCAGTCGACACCGGCCTCCAGGGGGGCATGGCTACACCTTC. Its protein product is CASSRHRPPGGHGYTF.

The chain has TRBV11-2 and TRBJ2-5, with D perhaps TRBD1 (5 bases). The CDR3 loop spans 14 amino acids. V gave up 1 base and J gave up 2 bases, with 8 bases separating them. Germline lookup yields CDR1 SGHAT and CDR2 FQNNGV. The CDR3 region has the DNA TGTGCCAGCAGCTTAGGGACATCGCAAGAGACCCAGTACTTC. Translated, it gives CASSLGTSQETQYF.

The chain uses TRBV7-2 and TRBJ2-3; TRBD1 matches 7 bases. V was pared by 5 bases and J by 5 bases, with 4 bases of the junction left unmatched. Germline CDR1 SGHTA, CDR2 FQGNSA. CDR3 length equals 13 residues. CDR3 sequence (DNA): TGTGCCAGCAGCGCGAACAGGGGAGATACGCAGTATTTT. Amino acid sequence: CASSANRGDTQYF.